This TCR beta chain was found in a study of blood T cell repertoires in COVID-19. Background on the study: Samples of COVID-19 (acute and convalescent) were obtained from the United States, Italy and Spain. From T cells, B-cell-depleted T cells, or PBMCs came the material, which was cDNA or gDNA.

Germline V gene lookup returns CDR1 SGHDT and CDR2 YYEEEE. The CDR3 runs 12 residues. V was pared by 4 bases and J by 10 bases, with 9 bases between. This clone has a single count. Profiled with immunoSEQ multiplex PCR; TCRdb holds only in-frame clones, not every one. The sample holds approximately 120,000 clones, approximately 90% seen once. The receptor's source is a human donor in a cohort sampled during active COVID-19. The sample taken for sequencing was peripheral blood. The chain carries TRBV5-6 and TRBJ1-6, with D uncertain. Here the CDR3 reads CASSTRLSPLHF. Here the CDR3 DNA reads TGTGCCAGCAGCACCCGACTATCACCCCTCCACTTT.